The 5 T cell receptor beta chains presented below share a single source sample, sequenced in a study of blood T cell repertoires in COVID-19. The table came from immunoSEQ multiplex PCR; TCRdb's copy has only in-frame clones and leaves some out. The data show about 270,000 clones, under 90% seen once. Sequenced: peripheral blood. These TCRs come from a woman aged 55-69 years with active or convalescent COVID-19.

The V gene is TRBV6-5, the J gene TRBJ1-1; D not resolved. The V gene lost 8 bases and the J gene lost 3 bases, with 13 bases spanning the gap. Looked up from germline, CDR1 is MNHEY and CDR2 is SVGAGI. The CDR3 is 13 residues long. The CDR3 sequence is CASERSRDTEAFF. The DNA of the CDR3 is TGTGCCAGCGAAAGGTCTCGGGACACTGAAGCTTTCTTT.

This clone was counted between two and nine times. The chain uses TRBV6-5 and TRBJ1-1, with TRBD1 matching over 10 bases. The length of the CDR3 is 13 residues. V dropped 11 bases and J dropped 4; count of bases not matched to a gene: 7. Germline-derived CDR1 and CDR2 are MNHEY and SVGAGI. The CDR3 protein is CAGVGQGITEAFF. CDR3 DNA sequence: TGTGCCGGAGTGGGACAGGGGATCACTGAAGCTTTCTTT.

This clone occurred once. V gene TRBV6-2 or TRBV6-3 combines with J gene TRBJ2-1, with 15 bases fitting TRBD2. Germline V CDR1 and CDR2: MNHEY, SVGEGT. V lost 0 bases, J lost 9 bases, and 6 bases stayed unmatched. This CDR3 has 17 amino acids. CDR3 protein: CASSYSKGLAGGGEQFF. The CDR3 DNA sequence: TGTGCCAGCAGTTACTCGAAGGGACTAGCGGGGGGAGGTGAGCAGTTCTTC.

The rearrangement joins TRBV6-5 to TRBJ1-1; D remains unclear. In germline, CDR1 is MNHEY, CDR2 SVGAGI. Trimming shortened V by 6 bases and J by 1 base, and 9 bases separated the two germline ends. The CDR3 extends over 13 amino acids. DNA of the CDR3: TGTGCCAGCAGAGTAACAGCGAACACTGAAGCTTTCTTT. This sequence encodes CASRVTANTEAFF.

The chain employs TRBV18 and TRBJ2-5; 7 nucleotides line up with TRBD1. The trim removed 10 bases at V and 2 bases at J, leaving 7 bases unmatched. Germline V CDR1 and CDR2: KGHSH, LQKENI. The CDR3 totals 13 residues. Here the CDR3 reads CATEGDSQETQYF. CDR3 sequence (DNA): TGTGCCACTGAGGGGGACAGTCAAGAGACCCAGTACTTC.